The 20 T cell receptor beta chains below all came from one sample that was sequenced in a study of cytomegalovirus exposure and HLA in healthy donors. Use of 60 Vbeta and 13 Jbeta primers characterized the PCR. Clones were sequenced by immunoSEQ multiplex PCR, and TCRdb holds only the in-frame ones, with some missing. In the table there are about 110,000 clones, around 85% of which are singletons. Sequenced sample: PBMCs. The receptor set was obtained from a man aged 55-75 years in good health and CMV-seronegative.

The CDR3 sequence: CASSLRPGGPTFQETQYF. The CDR3 DNA reads as TGTGCCAGCAGCTTACGTCCGGGGGGACCAACTTTTCAAGAGACCCAGTACTTC. The chain recombines TRBV7-8 with TRBJ2-5; 7 bases fit TRBD2. CDR1 is SGHVS, CDR2 FQNEAQ, per germline. CDR3 length: 18 residues. With V trimmed by 2 bases and J by 2 bases, 14 bases remained unmatched.

The J gene is TRBJ2-2, the V gene TRBV10-3; 10 bases are shared with TRBD2. Trimming removed 5 bases from V and 0 bases from J; junction bases left unmatched: 9. There are 18 residues in the CDR3. Germline CDR1 and CDR2: ENHRY and SYGVKD. For the CDR3, the DNA is TGTGCCATCAGTCTAAAGAGACTAGCGGGCCCGAACACCGGGGAGCTGTTTTTT. Its translation is CAISLKRLAGPNTGELFF.

In this sample, this clone turned up a few times. The chain has TRBV7-2 and TRBJ1-2; unclear D gene. The CDR3 spans 15 residues. V was shortened by 0 bases and J by 4 bases, with 12 bases between the two germline ends. The germline gives CDR1 SGHTA, CDR2 FQGNSA. In DNA form, the CDR3 reads TGTGCCAGCAGCTTAGCGCGTCGTCAAAGCTATGGCTACACCTTC. This sequence encodes CASSLARRQSYGYTF.

This chain links TRBV23-1 with TRBJ1-2; 9 positions agree with TRBD1. TRBV23-1 is recorded as an ORF, its role being uncertain. The length of the CDR3 is 14 residues. Losses at the gene ends were 8 bases for V and 5 bases for J; bases not matched to a gene: 9. This chain's CDR3 is CASAHRGRGYGYTF. The CDR3 DNA is TGCGCCAGCGCCCACAGGGGGCGCGGGTATGGCTACACCTTC.

This clone was recorded once. This CDR3 is also generated by other DNA sequences in the sample. The genes are TRBV18 and TRBJ1-4; D unclear. Trimming took off 3 bases at V and 5 bases at J, with 10 bases between the two ends. CDR1 and CDR2 from the germline V gene are KGHSH and LQKENI. The CDR3 totals 14 residues. CDR3 protein: CASSPTGSNEKLFF. The CDR3 bases are TGTGCCAGCTCACCTACCGGGTCAAATGAAAAACTGTTTTTT.

This clone came up a few times. The rearrangement joins TRBV5-6 to TRBJ2-5; tentative D call: TRBD1 (8 bases). Trimming took off 2 bases at V and 1 base at J, with 12 bases between the two ends. CDR1 and CDR2 from the germline V gene are SGHDT and YYEEEE. The CDR3 sequence is 15 residues long. CDR3 nucleotide sequence: TGTGCCAGCAGCTTAGCGGGGACAGGCCAAGAGACCCAGTACTTC. Protein product: CASSLAGTGQETQYF.

V and J are TRBV18 and TRBJ1-4; D is unresolved. V lost 6 bases to trimming and J lost 8 bases, with 10 bases between them. The CDR3 covers 12 residues. Germline CDR1 is KGHSH and CDR2 is LQKENI. CDR3 protein: CASSPTPEKLFF. The CDR3 DNA reads as TGTGCCAGCTCCCCCACTCCCGAAAAACTGTTTTTT. Full variable domain (remainder filled in from reference TRBV18 and TRBJ1-4): NAGVMQNPRHLVRRRGQEARLRCSPMKGHSHVYWYRQLPEEGLKFMVYLQKENIIDESGMPKERFSAEFPKEGPSILRIQQVVRGDSAAYFCASSPTPEKLFFGSGTQLSVL.

In nucleotides, the CDR3 is TGTGCCAGCAGCCCCGGGACTAGCGGGGGTAGGGGTTATGATACGCAGTATTTT. Encoded protein: CASSPGTSGGRGYDTQYF. V is TRBV5-6 and J is TRBJ2-3, with 14 bases that match TRBD2. The ends lost 4 bases at V and 6 bases at J; junction bases unmatched: 13. Germline V lookup: CDR1 SGHDT, CDR2 YYEEEE. The CDR3 contains 18 residues.

The chain combines TRBV14 with TRBJ2-7; unclear D gene. The germline gives CDR1 SGHDN, CDR2 FVKESK. The CDR3 sequence is 13 residues long. Trimming removed 4 bases at V and 0 bases at J, with 7 bases between. CDR3 in DNA: TGTGCCAGCAGCCTCCCAGGCTCCTACGAGCAGTACTTC. This codes for CASSLPGSYEQYF.

The CDR3, as DNA: TGCGCCAGCAGCTTGTTCGACAGGGACAACGAAAAACTGTTTTTT. Its protein product is CASSLFDRDNEKLFF. The chain uses TRBV5-1 and TRBJ1-4; 7 nucleotides match TRBD1. The CDR3 extends over 15 amino acids. CDR1 is SGHRS, CDR2 YFSETQ, per germline. The junction had 8 bases not matched to a gene; V was cut back by 1 base and J by 8 bases.

The V and J genes are TRBV18 and TRBJ1-3, with 9 bases that match TRBD1. Trimming took 5 bases from V and 4 from J; bases not matched to a gene: 6. The CDR3 totals 15 residues. Germline V lookup: CDR1 KGHSH, CDR2 LQKENI. As DNA, the CDR3 is TGTGCCAGCTCAGACACCGGGACAGGGGGAAACACCATATATTTT. It encodes CASSDTGTGGNTIYF.

The J gene is TRBJ2-6, the V gene TRBV14; 8 nucleotides line up with TRBD2. CDR3 size: 20 residues. Looked up from germline, CDR1 is SGHDN and CDR2 is FVKESK. Trimming took 4 bases from V and 0 from J; bases not matched to a gene: 14. The CDR3: CASSRGGAGVPGSGANVLTF. The CDR3 bases are TGTGCCAGCAGCCGTGGGGGAGCGGGGGTCCCCGGCTCTGGGGCCAACGTCCTGACTTTC.

This rearrangement joins TRBV6-4 to TRBJ2-1; the D gene is possibly TRBD2 (7 bases). The CDR3 length is 15 residues. Germline assignment: CDR1 MRHNA and CDR2 SNTAGT. Trimming pared 6 bases from V and 4 bases from J, leaving 16 bases between. The CDR3 nucleotides are TGTGCCAGCAGCCTGAACGGGGGGCAATACAATGAGCAGTTCTTC. Its protein product is CASSLNGGQYNEQFF.

The V and J genes are TRBV5-1 and TRBJ2-3; 8 bases match TRBD2. The J segment lost 0 bases and the V segment lost 1 base, leaving 1 base of the junction unmatched. The CDR3 has 15 amino acids. Germline V gives CDR1 SGHRS, CDR2 YFSETQ. As DNA, the CDR3 is TGCGCCAGCAGCTTGAGCGGGGGTAGCACAGATACGCAGTATTTT. Translating gives CASSLSGGSTDTQYF.

The chain couples TRBV2 to TRBJ2-1; tentative D call: TRBD2 (6 bases). CDR3 length equals 14 residues. Germline V gene sequence: CDR1 SNHLY, CDR2 FYNNEI. V shed 7 bases and J shed 0 bases, with 10 bases lying between them. The CDR3 bases are TGTGCCAGCAAACGGGGGAGCTCCTACAATGAGCAGTTCTTC. This gives the protein CASKRGSSYNEQFF.

This clone was detected once. This chain connects TRBV28 to TRBJ1-2; 11 bases are a match to TRBD1. CDR1 MDHEN and CDR2 SYDVKM come from the germline V gene. J was trimmed by 5 bases and V by 2 bases; bases with no gene match: 4. The CDR3 extends over 15 amino acids. The CDR3 DNA sequence: TGTGCCAGCAGTTTAGGCGGGACAGGGGGTTATGGCTACACCTTC. Its translation: CASSLGGTGGYGYTF.

The chain couples TRBV30 to TRBJ1-1; D may be TRBD1 (6 bases). Germline CDR1 reads GTSNPN; CDR2 reads SVGIG (reference sequence). CDR3 length: 14 amino acids. V gave up 3 bases and J gave up 0 bases, with 11 bases separating them. CDR3 loop: CAWSPRTVNTEAFF. The CDR3 nucleotides are TGTGCCTGGAGCCCCCGGACAGTGAACACTGAAGCTTTCTTT.

The V gene is TRBV5-1, the J gene TRBJ1-5; 8 bases align to TRBD1. With V trimmed by 2 bases and J by 5 bases, 3 bases remained unmatched. The CDR3 length is 14 residues. Germline V gene sequence: CDR1 SGHRS, CDR2 YFSETQ. The CDR3 nucleotides read TGCGCCAGCAGCTTACAGGGGGGGGATCAGCCCCAGCATTTT. Amino acids: CASSLQGGDQPQHF.

This clone occurred a few times. The V and J genes are TRBV4-1 and TRBJ1-2; D is possibly TRBD1 (5 bases). The CDR3 has 16 amino acids. Trimming stripped 3 bases from V and 4 bases from J, with 18 bases between. The germline V gene encodes CDR1 MGHRA and CDR2 YSYEKL. The CDR3 nucleotides are TGCGCCAGCAGCCAGGGGGACTCCTCGAGGATCTATGGCTACACCTTC. This gives the protein CASSQGDSSRIYGYTF.

This rearrangement joins TRBV7-2 to TRBJ2-5; 8 nucleotides line up with TRBD2. Trimming took 5 bases from V and 4 from J; bases not matched to a gene: 9. CDR3 size: 15 residues. CDR1 is SGHTA and CDR2 is FQGNSA in the germline V gene. As DNA, the CDR3 is TGTGCCAGCAGCCGCGGACTAGCCGAGGGAGAGACCCAGTACTTC. Its translation: CASSRGLAEGETQYF.